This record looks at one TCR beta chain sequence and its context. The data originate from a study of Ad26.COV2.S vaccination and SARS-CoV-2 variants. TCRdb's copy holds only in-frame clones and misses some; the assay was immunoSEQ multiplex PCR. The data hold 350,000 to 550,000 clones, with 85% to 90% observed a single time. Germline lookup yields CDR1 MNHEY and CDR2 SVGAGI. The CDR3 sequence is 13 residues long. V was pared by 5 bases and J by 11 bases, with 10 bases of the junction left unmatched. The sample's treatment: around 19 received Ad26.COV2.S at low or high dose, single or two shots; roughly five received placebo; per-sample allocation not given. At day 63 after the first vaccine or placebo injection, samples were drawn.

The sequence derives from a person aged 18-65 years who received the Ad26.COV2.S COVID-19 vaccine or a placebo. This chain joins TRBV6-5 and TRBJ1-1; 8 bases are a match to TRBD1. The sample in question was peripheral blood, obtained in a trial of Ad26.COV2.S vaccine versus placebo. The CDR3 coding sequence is TGTGCCAGCAGTCCTTTTCAGGGGGCGGCGGCTTTCTTT. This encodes CASSPFQGAAAFF.